There are many counts of the clone carrying this T cell receptor beta chain. The sample belongs to a study of CD8 T cells in ankylosing spondylitis. From germline, CDR1 is SGDLS and CDR2 YYNGEE. The ends were cut back, 3 bases at V and 2 bases at J, with 13 bases in the middle. The CDR3 loop spans 15 amino acids. MiXCR, run by TCRdb on the 5' RACE reads, gives a single entry per CDR3 protein. This table has approximately 140,000 distinct CDR3 sequences, 7.5% to 9.5% appearing once. The source is a male donor with ankylosing spondylitis. The rearrangement links TRBV9 to TRBJ2-3, with TRBD1 as a possible D gene (5 bases). The specimen was synovial fluid, either unsorted or a sorted T cell fraction (not recorded which). The CDR3 DNA sequence: TGTGCCAGCAGCGCCCTGGAAGGGGTCACAGATACGCAGTATTTT. Amino acid sequence: CASSALEGVTDTQYF.